One and the same sample provided the 4 T cell receptor beta chains below, sequenced in a study of cytomegalovirus exposure and HLA in healthy donors listed by TCRdb under 2017. The method was the immunoSEQ multiplex PCR assay. A mixture of 60 forward primers for TCR Vbeta segments and 13 reverse primers for TCR Jbeta segments was used in the multiplex PCR. TCRdb retrieved this table from immuneACCESS and kept in-frame rearrangements only. Not all clones are present; in checked studies, unresolved V genes account for under half, and no reason is known for the remainder. The sample has hundreds of thousands of clones on record, 82% of them singletons. About 6.4% of the sample is in the top ten clones. The sequencing input was PBMCs. Receptors were obtained from a man aged 35-49 years in good health and CMV-seropositive.

About this clone itself: Relative to the germline gene, one junction end is altered; a read error may explain this. The chain carries TRBV29-1 and TRBJ1-2, with D perhaps matching TRBD1 (6 bases). Germline V gives CDR1 SQVTM, CDR2 ANQGSEA. The CDR3 is 11 residues long. Written as DNA, the CDR3 is TGCAGCGTTCCCGGGACATTTGGCCACACCTTC. This translates into CSVPGTFGHTF.

V and J are TRBV28 and TRBJ2-7, with 16 bases that match TRBD2. Germline V gene lookup returns CDR1 MDHEN and CDR2 SYDVKM. Trimming took 4 bases from V and 6 from J; bases not matched to a gene: 6. The CDR3 spans 16 residues. The CDR3 protein is CASSSGTSGRAIEQYF. CDR3 nucleotides: TGTGCCAGCAGTTCCGGGACTAGCGGGAGGGCAATCGAGCAGTACTTC.

The rearrangement links TRBV19 to TRBJ2-5; D perhaps matches TRBD2 (6 bases). V was clipped by 6 bases and J by 4 bases, with 15 bases between them. Germline CDR1 and CDR2: LNHDA and SQIVND (reference sequence). The CDR3 runs to 14 residues. The CDR3 region has the DNA TGTGCCAGTAGAGACCAGGGAGGCCGAGAGACCCAGTACTTC. Amino acid sequence: CASRDQGGRETQYF.

A word on this clone: Other nucleotide sequences in the sample specify the same CDR3. The chain carries TRBV29-1 and TRBJ2-7; D possibly corresponds to TRBD1 (7 bases). V was shortened by 6 bases and J by 4 bases, with 13 bases between the two germline ends. CDR1 and CDR2 (germline): SQVTM, ANQGSEA. CDR3 length: 12 amino acids. The CDR3 DNA follows: TGCAGCGTAGAGACAGGGAGGTACGAGCAGTACTTC. It specifies CSVETGRYEQYF.